What follows are 15 T cell receptor beta chains derived from one specimen sequenced in a study of shared clonotypes between healthy human individuals. Some clones are missing from TCRdb's copy, which holds only in-frame ones; the method was immunoSEQ multiplex PCR. The data hold about 230,000 clones, with just over 65% observed a single time. Sequenced input: memory CD4+ T cells sorted from blood. The subset here: CD45RA-negative fraction. The source of these receptors is a man between 25 and 39 years old in good health.

The chain recombines TRBV29-1 with TRBJ2-5; 7 positions match TRBD2. Per germline, CDR1 SQVTM and CDR2 ANQGSEA. Trimming at V came to 1 base and at J to 5 bases, leaving 7 bases not matched to a gene. This CDR3 is 14 amino acids long. CDR3 residues: CSVEGGSLRETQYF. The CDR3, as DNA: TGCAGCGTTGAAGGCGGGAGCCTGCGGGAGACCCAGTACTTC. Full variable domain (missing parts from reference TRBV29-1 and TRBJ2-5): SAVISQKPSRDICQRGTSLTIQCQVDSQVTMMFWYRQQPGQSLTLIATANQGSEATYESGFVIDKFPISRPNLTFSTLTVSNMSPEDSSIYLCSVEGGSLRETQYFGPGTRLLVL.

This clone was detected a few times. The chain links TRBV7-9 to TRBJ1-5; D gene ambiguous. CDR3 length equals 13 residues. CDR1 and CDR2 from the germline V gene are SEHNR and FQNEAQ (reference sequence). Trimming cost V 5 bases and J 2 bases, with 7 bases left between them. CDR3 region: CASSEDGNQPQHF. DNA of the CDR3: TGTGCCAGCAGCGAGGACGGCAATCAGCCCCAGCATTTT.

The chain joins TRBV5-4 to TRBJ2-2; 8 nucleotides align to TRBD2. V lost 3 bases, J lost 7 bases, and 11 bases stayed unmatched. The germline V gene encodes CDR1 SGHNT and CDR2 YYREEE (reference sequence). CDR3 length: 16 residues. The CDR3 DNA reads as TGTGCCAGCAGCTCCCAAGCGGGAGAGATCAGCGGGGAGCTGTTTTTT. It is translated as CASSSQAGEISGELFF.

This rearrangement joins TRBV19 to TRBJ2-1; D not resolved. The V end lost 0 bases, the J end lost 7 bases, and 10 bases lay between the germline ends. This CDR3 is 14 amino acids long. Germline CDR1 LNHDA, CDR2 SQIVND (reference sequence). The CDR3 bases are TGTGCCAGTAGTATAGAGGGCTGGAGAAATGAGCAGTTCTTC. Amino acids: CASSIEGWRNEQFF.

CDR3 coding DNA: TGTGCTAGTGGTTTGACGGACAACACTGAAGCTTTCTTT. Its translation is CASGLTDNTEAFF. The chain uses TRBV12-5 and TRBJ1-1; no definite D call. The CDR3 has 13 amino acids. Germline lookup yields CDR1 LGHNT and CDR2 FRNRAP. V gave up 2 bases and J gave up 2 bases, with 6 bases separating them.

The chain carries TRBV11-2 and TRBJ2-1, with TRBD2 matching 12 bases. There are 16 residues in the CDR3. Losses at the gene ends were 2 bases for V and 8 bases for J; bases not matched to a gene: 7. CDR1 and CDR2 from the germline V gene are SGHAT and FQNNGV. The CDR3, as DNA: TGTGCCAGCAGCTTATCCCCGACTAGCGGGAGCCATGAGCAGTTCTTC. Amino acid sequence: CASSLSPTSGSHEQFF. Based on the CDR3 plus reference TRBV11-2 and TRBJ2-1, the full variable domain is EAGVAQSPRYKIIEKRQSVAFWCNPISGHATLYWYQQILGQGPKLLIQFQNNGVVDDSQLPKDRFSAERLKGVDSTLKIQPAKLEDSAVYLCASSLSPTSGSHEQFFGPGTRLTVL.

The CDR3 loop reads CASSLDRGGSTDTQYF. In DNA form, the CDR3 reads TGTGCCAGCAGCTTAGACAGGGGAGGGAGCACAGATACGCAGTATTTT. The chain uses TRBV7-6 and TRBJ2-3; D may be TRBD1 or TRBD2 (7 bases each). The germline V gene has CDR1 SGHVS and CDR2 FNYEAQ. Between the trimmed V and J ends, which lost 1 base and 0 bases, there was a span of 11 bases. The length of the CDR3 is 16 residues.

This clone was seen only a few times. The rearrangement joins TRBV9 to TRBJ2-5; D call uncertain. The CDR3 contains 15 residues. The germline CDR1 and CDR2 sequences are SGDLS and YYNGEE. Between the trimmed V and J ends, which lost 4 bases and 5 bases, there was a span of 18 bases. The CDR3, as DNA: TGTGCCAGCAGCATCCAACCGTCCCATGGGGAGACCCAGTACTTC. It yields the protein CASSIQPSHGETQYF.

The CDR3 loop is CAISESMGEETQYF. Here the CDR3 DNA reads TGTGCCATCAGTGAGTCGATGGGGGAGGAGACCCAGTACTTC. The V gene is TRBV10-3, the J gene TRBJ2-5, with D perhaps TRBD1 or TRBD2 (5 bases each). The CDR3 sequence is 14 residues long. V lost 0 bases and J 5 bases, leaving 10 bases between the germline ends. Looked up from germline, CDR1 is ENHRY and CDR2 is SYGVKD.

The chain employs TRBV15 and TRBJ2-7; tentatively, D is TRBD1 or TRBD2 (6 bases each). The CDR3 spans 17 residues. Trimming cost V 2 bases and J 7 bases, with 24 bases left between them. Germline CDR1 reads LNHNV; CDR2 reads YYDKDF (reference sequence). The DNA of the CDR3 is TGTGCCACCAGCAGATTACCGAGCGGCAGGGGAGGTGGGGAGCAGTACTTC. It is translated as CATSRLPSGRGGGEQYF. Looking up the rest from reference TRBV15 and TRBJ2-7 gives the full variable domain: DAMVIQNPRYQVTQFGKPVTLSCSQTLNHNVMYWYQQKSSQAPKLLFHYYDKDFNNEADTPDNFQSRRPNTSFCFLDIRSPGLGDTAMYLCATSRLPSGRGGGEQYFGPGTRLTVT.

Comments on this clone: Distinct nucleotide sequences in the sample also encode this CDR3. This chain links TRBV18 with TRBJ2-7; D not resolved. The germline CDR1 and CDR2 sequences are KGHSH and LQKENI. The CDR3 is made up of 14 amino acids. V shed 2 bases and J shed 0 bases, with 8 bases lying between them. CDR3 bases: TGTGCCAGCTCACCAGGCGGTAGCTCCTACGAGCAGTACTTC. It translates to CASSPGGSSYEQYF.

This clone was counted a few times. The J gene is TRBJ2-6, the V gene TRBV2; D is undetermined. Germline V CDR1 and CDR2: SNHLY, FYNNEI. This CDR3 comprises 14 residues. V lost 6 bases and J lost 1, with 7 bases in between. The CDR3: CASSAQSGANVLTF. The CDR3 DNA sequence: TGTGCCAGCAGCGCCCAATCTGGGGCCAACGTCCTGACTTTC. Together with reference TRBV2 and TRBJ2-6, the CDR3 gives the full variable domain: EPEVTQTPSHQVTQMGQEVILRCVPISNHLYFYWYRQILGQKVEFLVSFYNNEISEKSEIFDDQFSVERPDGSNFTLKIRSTKLEDSAMYFCASSAQSGANVLTFGAGSRLTVL.

The V gene is TRBV27, the J gene TRBJ2-6, with D possibly TRBD1 on 7 matching bases. The germline V and J ends were trimmed by 10 bases and 2 bases, with 24 bases remaining between them. Germline V gives CDR1 MNHEY, CDR2 SMNVEV (reference sequence). This CDR3 is built from 18 residues. The CDR3 reads CATRDRAMGRAGANVLTF. The CDR3 nucleotides are TGTGCCACGCGGGACAGAGCAATGGGGAGAGCTGGGGCCAACGTCCTGACTTTC.

The chain recombines TRBV5-4 with TRBJ2-1; 12 nucleotides match TRBD2. V was clipped by 10 bases and J by 10 bases; unmatched bases: 9. The germline CDR1 and CDR2 sequences are SGHNT and YYREEE (reference sequence). The CDR3 is made up of 13 amino acids. CDR3 DNA: TGTGCCTTTAGACTAGCGGGAGTGGGCGAGCAGTTCTTC. The encoded protein is CAFRLAGVGEQFF.

The chain uses TRBV27 and TRBJ2-3; D may be TRBD2 (5 bases). The germline V gene has CDR1 MNHEY and CDR2 SMNVEV (reference sequence). V shed 0 bases and J shed 3 bases, with 7 bases lying between them. The CDR3 length is 14 residues. Here the CDR3 reads CASSLSWRTDTQYF. CDR3 DNA sequence: TGTGCCAGCAGTTTATCGTGGAGGACAGATACGCAGTATTTT.